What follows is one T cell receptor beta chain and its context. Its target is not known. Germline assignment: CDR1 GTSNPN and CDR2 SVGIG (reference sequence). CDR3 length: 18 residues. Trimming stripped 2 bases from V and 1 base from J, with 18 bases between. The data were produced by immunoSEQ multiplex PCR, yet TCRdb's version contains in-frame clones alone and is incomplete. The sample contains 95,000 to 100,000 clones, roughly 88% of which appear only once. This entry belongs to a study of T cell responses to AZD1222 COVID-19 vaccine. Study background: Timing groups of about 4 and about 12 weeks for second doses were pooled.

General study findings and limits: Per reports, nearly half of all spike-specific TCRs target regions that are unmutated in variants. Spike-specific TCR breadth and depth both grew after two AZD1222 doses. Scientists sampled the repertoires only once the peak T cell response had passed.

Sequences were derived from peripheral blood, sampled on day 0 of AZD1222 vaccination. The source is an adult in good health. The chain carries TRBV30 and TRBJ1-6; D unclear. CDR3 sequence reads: CAWSKSRHLGSYNSPLHF. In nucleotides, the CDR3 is TGTGCCTGGAGTAAGAGCAGGCATTTGGGTTCCTATAATTCACCCCTCCACTTT.